This is a list of T cell receptor beta chains from one sample in a study of cytomegalovirus exposure and HLA in healthy donors. Here immunoSEQ multiplex PCR was the method, and the copy in TCRdb shows in-frame clones only, minus some. The data show 210,000 or so clones, 70% to 90% seen once. Input material: PBMCs. All receptors derive from a girl aged 2 to 10 in good health and CMV-seronegative. The CDR3 runs from the conserved cysteine through the conserved F or W. Fields, in order: J gene, D gene, clone size, V gene, CDR3 length, CDR3 DNA, CDR3 protein. D genes are given only for firm matches. Clone size appears in some rows only: once, few, many, or a class for an expanded clone.

j_gene: TRBJ2-5; d_gene: TRBD2; abundance: NA; v_gene: TRBV5-1; len: 14; CDR3nt: TGCGCCAGCAGCCAGGGGACTAGCATCGAGACCCAGTACTTC; CDR3aa: CASSQGTSIETQYF
j_gene: TRBJ2-1; d_gene: TRBD2; abundance: once; v_gene: TRBV6-1; len: 15; CDR3nt: TGTGCCAGCAGTAGACTAGCGGGGAAGGACAATGAGCAGTTCTTC; CDR3aa: CASSRLAGKDNEQFF
j_gene: TRBJ2-7; d_gene: TRBD1; abundance: NA; v_gene: TRBV25-1; len: 14; CDR3nt: TGTGCCAGCAGCGCGGGACAGGGGCCCTACGAGCAGTACTTC; CDR3aa: CASSAGQGPYEQYF
j_gene: TRBJ2-5; d_gene: TRBD1; abundance: NA; v_gene: TRBV29-1; len: 12; CDR3nt: TGCAGCGTGGGACAGGGGGCTGGGACCCAGTACTTC; CDR3aa: CSVGQGAGTQYF
j_gene: TRBJ2-1; d_gene: NA; abundance: NA; v_gene: TRBV9; len: 11; CDR3nt: TGTGCCAGCAGCGTAGGCGATGAGCAGTTCTTC; CDR3aa: CASSVGDEQFF
j_gene: TRBJ2-3; d_gene: TRBD2; abundance: NA; v_gene: TRBV4-1; len: 20; CDR3nt: TGCGCCAGCAGCCAAGATCCGGCTAGCGGGGGAGGGGGGGGCCCAGATACGCAGTATTTT; CDR3aa: CASSQDPASGGGGGPDTQYF
j_gene: TRBJ2-3; d_gene: TRBD2; abundance: NA; v_gene: TRBV4-2; len: 19; CDR3nt: TGTGCCAGCAGCCAAGTCGGGAAGCGGGGGGGCGGGGGCACAGATACGCAGTATTTT; CDR3aa: CASSQVGKRGGGGTDTQYF
j_gene: TRBJ2-2; d_gene: NA; abundance: NA; v_gene: TRBV5-4; len: 14; CDR3nt: TGTGCCAGCAGCCTGACAGGGAACACCGGGGAGCTGTTTTTT; CDR3aa: CASSLTGNTGELFF
j_gene: TRBJ2-3; d_gene: TRBD1; abundance: once; v_gene: TRBV11-3; len: 15; CDR3nt: TGTGCCAGCAGCCAGGACAGGGGGCTCACAGATACGCAGTATTTT; CDR3aa: CASSQDRGLTDTQYF
j_gene: TRBJ1-4; d_gene: NA; abundance: NA; v_gene: TRBV7-9; len: 16; CDR3nt: TGTGCCAGCAGCTTAGACCAAGGGGCCGCTAGAGAAAAACTGTTTTTT; CDR3aa: CASSLDQGAAREKLFF
j_gene: TRBJ2-4; d_gene: TRBD2; abundance: NA; v_gene: TRBV7-9; len: 15; CDR3nt: TGTGCCAGCAGCGCACAGGGACTAGCTACGGACATTCAGTACTTC; CDR3aa: CASSAQGLATDIQYF
j_gene: TRBJ2-1; d_gene: TRBD2; abundance: few; v_gene: TRBV5-1; len: 13; CDR3nt: TGCGCCAGCACCAGCGGGGGAGCCAATGAGCAGTTCTTC; CDR3aa: CASTSGGANEQFF
j_gene: TRBJ2-3; d_gene: TRBD2; abundance: NA; v_gene: TRBV2; len: 16; CDR3nt: TGTGCCACCTCTCCACTTACTAGCGGGAGCACAGATACGCAGTATTTT; CDR3aa: CATSPLTSGSTDTQYF
j_gene: TRBJ2-3; d_gene: TRBD2; abundance: NA; v_gene: TRBV7-8; len: 18; CDR3nt: TGTGCCAGCAGCCCCCGACTCCTAGCGGGGGGGACCACAGATACGCAGTATTTT; CDR3aa: CASSPRLLAGGTTDTQYF
j_gene: TRBJ2-1; d_gene: TRBD2; abundance: NA; v_gene: TRBV30; len: 14; CDR3nt: TGTGCCTGGAGTGCGGGGGGGCTAACCAATGAGCAGTTCTTC; CDR3aa: CAWSAGGLTNEQFF
j_gene: TRBJ2-6; d_gene: NA; abundance: NA; v_gene: TRBV6-5; len: 16; CDR3nt: TGTGCCAGCAGTTATGACGCGGGGACCGGGGCCAACGTCCTGACTTTC; CDR3aa: CASSYDAGTGANVLTF
j_gene: TRBJ2-7; d_gene: NA; abundance: NA; v_gene: TRBV30; len: 14; CDR3nt: TGTGCCTGGGGGACTCTTGGACTCACGGACGAGCAGTACTTC; CDR3aa: CAWGTLGLTDEQYF